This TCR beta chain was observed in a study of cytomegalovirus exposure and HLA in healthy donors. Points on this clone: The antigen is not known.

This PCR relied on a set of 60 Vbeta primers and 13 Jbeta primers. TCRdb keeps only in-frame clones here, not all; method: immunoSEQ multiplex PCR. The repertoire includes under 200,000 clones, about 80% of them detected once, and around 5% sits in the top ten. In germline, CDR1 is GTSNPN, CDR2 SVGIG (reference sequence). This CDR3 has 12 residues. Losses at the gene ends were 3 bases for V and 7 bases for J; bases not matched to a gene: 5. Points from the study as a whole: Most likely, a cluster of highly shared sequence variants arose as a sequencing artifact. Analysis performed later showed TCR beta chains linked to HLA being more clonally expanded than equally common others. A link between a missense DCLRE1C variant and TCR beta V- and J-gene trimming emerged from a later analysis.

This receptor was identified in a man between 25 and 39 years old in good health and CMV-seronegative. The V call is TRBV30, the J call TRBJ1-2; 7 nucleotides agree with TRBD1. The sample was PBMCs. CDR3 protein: CAWRLGGAGYTF. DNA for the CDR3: TGTGCCTGGAGATTAGGGGGCGCTGGCTACACCTTC.